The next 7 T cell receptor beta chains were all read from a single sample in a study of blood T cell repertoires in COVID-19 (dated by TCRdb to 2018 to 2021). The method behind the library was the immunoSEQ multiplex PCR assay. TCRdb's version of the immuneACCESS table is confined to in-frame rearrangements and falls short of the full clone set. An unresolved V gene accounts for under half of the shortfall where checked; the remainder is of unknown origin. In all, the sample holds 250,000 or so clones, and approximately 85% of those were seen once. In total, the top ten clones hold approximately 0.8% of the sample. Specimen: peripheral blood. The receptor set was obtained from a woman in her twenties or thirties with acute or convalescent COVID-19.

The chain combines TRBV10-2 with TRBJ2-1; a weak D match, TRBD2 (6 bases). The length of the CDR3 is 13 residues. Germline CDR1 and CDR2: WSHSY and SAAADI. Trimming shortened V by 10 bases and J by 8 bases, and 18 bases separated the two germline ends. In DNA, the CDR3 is TGCGCCACCCGGGACCCCCCGGGAGATGAGCAGTTCTTC. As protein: CATRDPPGDEQFF.

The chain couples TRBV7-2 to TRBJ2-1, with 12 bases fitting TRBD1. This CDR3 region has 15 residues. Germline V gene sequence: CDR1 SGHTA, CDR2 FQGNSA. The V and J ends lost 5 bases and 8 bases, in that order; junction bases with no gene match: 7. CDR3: CASSLGTGGGYEQFF. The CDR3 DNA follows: TGTGCCAGCAGCCTCGGGACAGGGGGCGGGTATGAGCAGTTCTTC.

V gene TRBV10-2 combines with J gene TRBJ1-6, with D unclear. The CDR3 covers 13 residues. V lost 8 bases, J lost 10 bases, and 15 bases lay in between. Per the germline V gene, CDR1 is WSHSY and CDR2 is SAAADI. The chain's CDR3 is CASLPQKQSPLHF. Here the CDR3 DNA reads TGCGCCAGCCTCCCCCAGAAACAATCACCCCTCCACTTT.

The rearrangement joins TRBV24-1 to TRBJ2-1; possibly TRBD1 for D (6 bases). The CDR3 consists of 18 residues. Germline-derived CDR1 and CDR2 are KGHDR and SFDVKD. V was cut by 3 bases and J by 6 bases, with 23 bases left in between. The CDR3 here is CATSDPAFAQGRPNEQFF. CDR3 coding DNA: TGTGCCACCAGTGATCCCGCCTTCGCACAGGGAAGGCCCAATGAGCAGTTCTTC.

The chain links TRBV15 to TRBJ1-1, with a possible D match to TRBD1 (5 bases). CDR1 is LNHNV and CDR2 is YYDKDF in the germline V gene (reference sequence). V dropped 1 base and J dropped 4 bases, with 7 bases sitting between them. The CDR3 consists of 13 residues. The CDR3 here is CATSRVGGTEAFF. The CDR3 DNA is TGTGCCACCAGCAGAGTGGGGGGCACTGAAGCTTTCTTT.

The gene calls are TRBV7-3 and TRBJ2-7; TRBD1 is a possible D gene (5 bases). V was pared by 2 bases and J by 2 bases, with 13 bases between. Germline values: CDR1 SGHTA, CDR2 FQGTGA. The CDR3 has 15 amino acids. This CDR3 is CASSLVPGRTYEQYF. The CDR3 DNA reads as TGTGCCAGCAGCTTAGTTCCAGGGCGAACCTACGAGCAGTACTTC.

The CDR3 region is CASSSGTGGYEQYF. The CDR3 DNA sequence: TGTGCCAGCAGTTCCGGGACAGGGGGCTACGAGCAGTACTTC. V usage is TRBV11-2 and J usage is TRBJ2-7; TRBD1 agrees at 11 bases. Germline CDR1 reads SGHAT; CDR2 reads FQNNGV. The V and J ends lost 6 bases and 3 bases, in that order; junction bases with no gene match: 4. The CDR3 sequence is 14 residues long.